Listed below are T cell receptor beta chains from one sample, sequenced in a study of blood T cell repertoires in COVID-19. Assay used: immunoSEQ multiplex PCR; TCRdb lists only in-frame clones, some missing. The sample lists more than 90,000 clones, approximately 86% seen once, with more than 6% in the top ten. Sequenced input: peripheral blood. Receptor source: a human donor in a cohort sampled during active COVID-19. Each CDR3 is given with its conserved first and last residue. The D gene is left open where the match is weak. The size of a clone is reported for some rows only, either as once, few or many, or as a class for expanded clones.

V: TRBV18
D: TRBD1
size: once
J: TRBJ2-3
CDR3: CASLSGQGVDTQYF
DNA: TGTGCCAGCTTGTCGGGACAGGGGGTGGATACGCAGTATTTT

V: TRBV2
D: -
size: -
J: TRBJ1-2
CDR3: CASSEERVGGYTF
DNA: TGTGCCAGCAGTGAAGAGAGGGTTGGAGGCTACACCTTC

V: TRBV11-3
D: TRBD1
size: -
J: TRBJ2-5
CDR3: CASSLDFGTGGGETQYF
DNA: TGTGCCAGCAGCTTAGACTTCGGGACAGGGGGCGGGGAGACCCAGTACTTC

V: TRBV3-1/TRBV3-2
D: TRBD2
size: -
J: TRBJ2-5
CDR3: CASSKRANLAGKPQETQYF
DNA: TGTGCCAGCAGCAAACGCGCGAACCTAGCGGGGAAACCACAAGAGACCCAGTACTTC

V: TRBV18
D: -
size: -
J: TRBJ2-7
CDR3: CASSPHEPPPYEQYF
DNA: TGTGCCAGCTCACCCCACGAGCCACCTCCCTACGAGCAGTACTTC

V: TRBV7-8
D: TRBD1
size: -
J: TRBJ2-1
CDR3: CASRTIGQGANEQFF
DNA: TGTGCCAGCAGGACTATTGGACAGGGGGCAAATGAGCAGTTCTTC

V: TRBV28
D: -
size: once
J: TRBJ1-2
CDR3: CASLRSGNPFYGYTF
DNA: TGTGCCAGCCTAAGGTCAGGTAACCCGTTCTATGGCTACACCTTC

V: TRBV18
D: TRBD2
size: once
J: TRBJ2-7
CDR3: CASSYGTSGDYEQYF
DNA: TGTGCCAGCTCATACGGGACTAGCGGGGACTACGAGCAGTACTTC

V: TRBV11-3
D: -
size: once
J: TRBJ2-2
CDR3: CASSFESRELFF
DNA: TGTGCCAGCAGCTTCGAGAGCCGGGAGCTGTTTTTT

V: TRBV18
D: -
size: once
J: TRBJ1-4
CDR3: CASSGGVPATNEKLFF
DNA: TGTGCCAGCTCGGGGGGGGTCCCAGCAACTAATGAAAAACTGTTTTTT

V: TRBV24-1
D: -
size: -
J: TRBJ1-2
CDR3: CATSANRNYGYTF
DNA: TGTGCCACCAGTGCCAACAGGAACTATGGCTACACCTTC

V: TRBV5-1
D: TRBD1
size: few
J: TRBJ2-7
CDR3: CASSVGQPLSYEQYF
DNA: TGCGCCAGCAGCGTGGGACAGCCTTTATCCTACGAGCAGTACTTC

V: TRBV10-3
D: TRBD1
size: -
J: TRBJ2-7
CDR3: CAISEGGQRGLFYEQYF
DNA: TGTGCCATCAGTGAGGGGGGACAGCGCGGACTTTTCTACGAGCAGTACTTC

V: TRBV7-6
D: -
size: -
J: TRBJ1-6
CDR3: CASSLATGTNSPLHF
DNA: TGTGCCAGCAGCTTAGCAACAGGGACTAATTCACCCCTCCACTTT

V: TRBV5-4
D: -
size: once
J: TRBJ2-7
CDR3: CASSSGGPPSYEQYF
DNA: TGTGCCAGCAGCTCCGGAGGGCCCCCCTCCTACGAGCAGTACTTC

V: TRBV6-4
D: -
size: -
J: TRBJ1-1
CDR3: CASSDSGTLRGAFF
DNA: TGTGCCAGCAGTGACTCGGGGACTCTGAGGGGAGCTTTCTTT

V: TRBV27
D: -
size: -
J: TRBJ1-5
CDR3: CASSLHGGGQPQHF
DNA: TGTGCCAGCAGTTTGCACGGTGGAGGTCAGCCCCAGCATTTT

V: TRBV7-9
D: -
size: -
J: TRBJ1-5
CDR3: CASSLKGDQPQHF
DNA: TGTGCCAGCAGCTTAAAGGGGGATCAGCCCCAGCATTTT

V: TRBV24-1
D: TRBD2
size: -
J: TRBJ2-2
CDR3: CATSANAGLADITGELFF
DNA: TGTGCCACCAGTGCTAACGCCGGACTAGCGGATATCACCGGGGAGCTGTTTTTT

V: TRBV4-1
D: TRBD2
size: -
J: TRBJ2-5
CDR3: CASSPSLAGGGETQYF
DNA: TGCGCCAGCAGCCCTTCCCTAGCGGGAGGGGGGGAGACCCAGTACTTC

V: TRBV2
D: -
size: -
J: TRBJ1-4
CDR3: CASIQGGTNEKLFF
DNA: TGTGCCAGCATCCAGGGAGGGACTAATGAAAAACTGTTTTTT

V: TRBV7-7
D: -
size: -
J: TRBJ2-2
CDR3: CASSRGVGNTGELFF
DNA: TGTGCCAGCAGCCGCGGAGTTGGCAACACCGGGGAGCTGTTTTTT

V: TRBV7-3
D: -
size: -
J: TRBJ1-2
CDR3: CASSPGAGGQPGYTF
DNA: TGTGCCAGCAGCCCAGGGGCCGGGGGGCAGCCTGGCTACACCTTC

V: TRBV7-9
D: TRBD1
size: -
J: TRBJ1-1
CDR3: CASSLLSGQGTEAFF
DNA: TGTGCCAGCAGTCTTCTCTCGGGACAGGGGACTGAAGCTTTCTTT

V: TRBV19
D: -
size: once
J: TRBJ2-7
CDR3: CASSIGLGWAYEQYF
DNA: TGTGCCAGTAGTATAGGCCTGGGTTGGGCGTACGAGCAGTACTTC

V: TRBV11-3
D: -
size: -
J: TRBJ1-4
CDR3: CASSLGAAPTNEKLFF
DNA: TGTGCCAGCAGCTTAGGCGCGGCCCCAACTAATGAAAAACTGTTTTTT

V: TRBV10-2
D: TRBD2
size: -
J: TRBJ2-2
CDR3: CASRIGLAGGNTGELFF
DNA: TGCGCCAGCAGAATCGGACTAGCGGGGGGGAACACCGGGGAGCTGTTTTTT

V: TRBV10-1
D: -
size: -
J: TRBJ2-3
CDR3: CASSATETSTDTQYF
DNA: TGCGCCAGCAGTGCGACAGAAACTAGCACAGATACGCAGTATTTT

V: TRBV30
D: -
size: -
J: TRBJ1-2
CDR3: CAWRRGITNYGYTF
DNA: TGTGCCTGGAGGAGGGGGATCACTAACTATGGCTACACCTTC

V: TRBV30
D: -
size: -
J: TRBJ1-1
CDR3: CAWSLTTGNTEAFF
DNA: TGTGCCTGGAGTCTAACGACGGGGAACACTGAAGCTTTCTTT